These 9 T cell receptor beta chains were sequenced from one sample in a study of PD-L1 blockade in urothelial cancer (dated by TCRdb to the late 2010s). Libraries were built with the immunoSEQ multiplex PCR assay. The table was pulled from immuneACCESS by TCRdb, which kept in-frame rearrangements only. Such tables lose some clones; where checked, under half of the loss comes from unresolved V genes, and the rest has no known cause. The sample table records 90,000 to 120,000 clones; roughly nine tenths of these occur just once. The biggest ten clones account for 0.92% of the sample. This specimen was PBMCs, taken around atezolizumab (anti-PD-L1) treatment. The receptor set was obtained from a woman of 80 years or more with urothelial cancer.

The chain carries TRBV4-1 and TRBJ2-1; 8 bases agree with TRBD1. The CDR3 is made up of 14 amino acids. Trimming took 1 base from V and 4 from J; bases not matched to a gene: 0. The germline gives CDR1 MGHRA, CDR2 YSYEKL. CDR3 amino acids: CASSQGTGYNEQFF. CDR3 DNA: TGCGCCAGCAGCCAAGGGACAGGGTACAATGAGCAGTTCTTC.

In DNA, the CDR3 is TGCGCCAGCAGGCCGGGACAGGGGGTTCTGAACACTGAAGCTTTCTTT. Its protein product is CASRPGQGVLNTEAFF. The chain carries TRBV5-1 and TRBJ1-1; 11 bases align to TRBD1. V gave up 5 bases and J gave up 0 bases; unmatched junction bases: 6. The CDR3 extends over 16 amino acids. The germline gives CDR1 SGHRS, CDR2 YFSETQ. The full variable domain, completed using reference TRBV5-1 and TRBJ1-1, is KAGVTQTPRYLIKTRGQQVTLSCSPISGHRSVSWYQQTPGQGLQFLFEYFSETQRNKGNFPGRFSGRQFSNSRSEMNVSTLELGDSALYLCASRPGQGVLNTEAFFGQGTRLTVV.

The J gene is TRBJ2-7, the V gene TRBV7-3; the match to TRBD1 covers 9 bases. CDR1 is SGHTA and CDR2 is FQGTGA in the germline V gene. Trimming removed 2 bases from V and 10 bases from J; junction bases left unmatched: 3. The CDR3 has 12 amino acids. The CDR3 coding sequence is TGTGCCAGCAGCTTAGGGGACAGGGTTCAGTACTTC. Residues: CASSLGDRVQYF.

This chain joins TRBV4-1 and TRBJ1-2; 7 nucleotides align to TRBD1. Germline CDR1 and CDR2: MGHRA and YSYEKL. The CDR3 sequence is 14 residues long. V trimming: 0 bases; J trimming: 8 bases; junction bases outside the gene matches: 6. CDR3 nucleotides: TGCGCCAGCAGCCAAGACAGGGGGACGGGAGGCTACACCTTC. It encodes CASSQDRGTGGYTF.

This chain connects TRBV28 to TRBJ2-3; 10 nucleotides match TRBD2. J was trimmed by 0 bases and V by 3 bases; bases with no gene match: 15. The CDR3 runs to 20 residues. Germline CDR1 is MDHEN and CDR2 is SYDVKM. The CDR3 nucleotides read TGTGCCAGCAGTTTTCTATTATCAAGCGGGAGGGTCTCTAGCACAGATACGCAGTATTTT. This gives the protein CASSFLLSSGRVSSTDTQYF.

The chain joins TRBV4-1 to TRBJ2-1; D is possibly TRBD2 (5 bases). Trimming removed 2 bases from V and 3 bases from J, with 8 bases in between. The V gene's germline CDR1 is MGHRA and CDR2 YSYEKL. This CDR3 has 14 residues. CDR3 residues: CASSQIGLYNEQFF. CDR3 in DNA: TGCGCCAGCAGCCAAATCGGACTCTACAATGAGCAGTTCTTC.

CDR3 region: CASSQDIYPENEQFF. The CDR3, as DNA: TGCGCCAGCAGCCAGGACATATATCCGGAGAATGAGCAGTTCTTC. The gene calls are TRBV5-1 and TRBJ2-1, with D perhaps matching TRBD1 (5 bases). CDR1 and CDR2 from the germline V gene are SGHRS and YFSETQ. The V and J ends lost 4 bases and 7 bases respectively, with 18 bases between them. The CDR3 length is 15 residues.

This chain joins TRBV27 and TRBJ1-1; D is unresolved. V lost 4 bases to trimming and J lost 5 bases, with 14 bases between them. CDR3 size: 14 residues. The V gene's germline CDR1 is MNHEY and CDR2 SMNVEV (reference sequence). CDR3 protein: CASSWTAGQTEAFF. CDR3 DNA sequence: TGTGCCAGCAGTTGGACTGCAGGCCAAACTGAAGCTTTCTTT.

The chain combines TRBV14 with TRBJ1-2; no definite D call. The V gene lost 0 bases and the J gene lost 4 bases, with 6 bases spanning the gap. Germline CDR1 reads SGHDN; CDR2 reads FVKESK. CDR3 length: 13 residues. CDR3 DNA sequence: TGTGCCAGCAGCCAAGATCTACTCTATGGCTACACCTTC. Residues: CASSQDLLYGYTF.